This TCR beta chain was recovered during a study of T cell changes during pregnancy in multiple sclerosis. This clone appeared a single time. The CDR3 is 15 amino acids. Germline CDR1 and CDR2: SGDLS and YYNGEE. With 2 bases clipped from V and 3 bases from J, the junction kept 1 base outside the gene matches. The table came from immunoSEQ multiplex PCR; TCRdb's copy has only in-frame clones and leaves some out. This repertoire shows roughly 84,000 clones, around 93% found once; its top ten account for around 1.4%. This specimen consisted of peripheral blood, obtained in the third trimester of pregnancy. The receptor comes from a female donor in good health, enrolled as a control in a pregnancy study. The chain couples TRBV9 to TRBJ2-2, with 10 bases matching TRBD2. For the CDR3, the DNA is TGTGCCAGCAGCGTGCTAGCGGGAGACACCGGGGAGCTGTTTTTT. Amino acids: CASSVLAGDTGELFF. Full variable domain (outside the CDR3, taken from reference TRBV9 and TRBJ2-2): DSGVTQTPKHLITATGQRVTLRCSPRSGDLSVYWYQQSLDQGLQFLIQYYNGEERAKGNILERFSAQQFPDLHSELNLSSLELGDSALYFCASSVLAGDTGELFFGEGSRLTVL.